The 27 T cell receptor beta chains reported below all come from one sample, sequenced in a study of metastatic and nonmetastatic thyroid tumors. Through MiXCR, TCRdb re-clonotyped the PCR reads. The sample includes 43,000 or so clones, 15% to 20% of them seen just once. None of the patients had undergone any treatment ahead of thyroid surgery. The sequenced sample consisted of blood. These receptors were taken from a female donor with papillary thyroid cancer or a benign thyroid nodule (not recorded which). Some clones in this sample may be carry-over from other donors' samples.

This clone was counted at least ten times. The chain links TRBV6-1 to TRBJ2-6; 12 nucleotides match TRBD1. The CDR3 covers 16 residues. Germline loops: CDR1 MNHNS, CDR2 SASEGT. The V gene end was trimmed by 6 bases and the J gene end by 6 bases; junction bases not matched to a gene: 6. The CDR3, as DNA: TGTGCCAGCAGGGGACAGGGGGCTCCCGAGGCCAACGTCCTGACTTTC. Residues: CASRGQGAPEANVLTF.

This chain joins TRBV6-2 or TRBV6-3 and TRBJ2-7, with D possibly being TRBD1 (6 bases). V was pared by 5 bases and J by 3 bases, with 14 bases between. This CDR3 has 14 residues. From germline, CDR1 is MNHEY and CDR2 SVGEGT. As DNA, the CDR3 is TGTGCCAGCAGTGGGGACACTGGATTCTACGAGCAGTACTTC. This codes for CASSGDTGFYEQYF.

This clone occurred many times. The chain uses TRBV29-1 and TRBJ2-1, with D unclear. There are 15 residues in the CDR3. Trimming shortened V by 5 bases and J by 4 bases, and 18 bases separated the two germline ends. Germline V gene data show CDR1 as SQVTM and CDR2 as ANQGSEA. The CDR3 is CSVRTAQVVYNEQFF. The CDR3 DNA reads as TGCAGCGTTCGGACCGCCCAGGTTGTATACAATGAGCAGTTCTTC.

The chain combines TRBV20-1 with TRBJ1-5, with D hard to call. In germline, CDR1 is DFQATT, CDR2 SNEGSKA (reference sequence). V was pared by 3 bases and J by 1 base, with 7 bases between. CDR3 length: 13 amino acids. In DNA form, the CDR3 reads TGCAGTGCTAGTCGCGGGAGCAATCAGCCCCAGCATTTT. This encodes CSASRGSNQPQHF.

Ten or more counts support this clone. This rearrangement joins TRBV7-2 to TRBJ1-6; D perhaps matches TRBD1 (5 bases). The V end was cut by 4 bases, the J end by 10 bases, with 17 bases between. The germline V gene has CDR1 SGHTA and CDR2 FQGNSA. CDR3 length: 15 residues. CDR3 amino acids: CASSSIPGGLSPLHF. The DNA of the CDR3 is TGTGCCAGCAGCTCCATTCCGGGGGGATTGTCACCCCTCCACTTT.

This clone was detected only once. This chain joins TRBV9 and TRBJ1-5; no clear D gene. V was clipped by 0 bases and J by 6 bases, with 10 bases between them. The CDR3 is 14 amino acids. Germline loops: CDR1 SGDLS, CDR2 YYNGEE. CDR3 region: CASSVDGVGQPQHF. CDR3 DNA: TGTGCCAGCAGCGTAGATGGGGTGGGTCAGCCCCAGCATTTT.

This clone was seen at least ten times. The chain combines TRBV11-3 with TRBJ1-1, with D maybe TRBD1 (6 bases). Trimming took off 1 base at V and 5 bases at J, with 11 bases between the two ends. From germline, CDR1 is SGHNT and CDR2 YENEEA. This CDR3 comprises 14 residues. In nucleotides, the CDR3 is TGTGCCAGCAGCTTAGCTACAGGGTCTACTGAAGCTTTCTTT. Its translation: CASSLATGSTEAFF. The whole variable domain, remainder taken from reference TRBV11-3 and TRBJ1-1, is EAGVVQSPRYKIIEKKQPVAFWCNPISGHNTLYWYLQNLGQGPELLIRYENEEAVDDSQLPKDRFSAERLKGVDSTLKIQPAELGDSAVYLCASSLATGSTEAFFGQGTRLTVV.

This clone was picked up many times. The chain is built from TRBV4-1 and TRBJ2-7; D may be TRBD1 (6 bases). The CDR3 consists of 14 residues. Trimming removed 0 bases at V and 4 bases at J, with 10 bases between. CDR1 is MGHRA and CDR2 is YSYEKL in the germline V gene. The CDR3 sequence: CASSQDPQGYEQYF. CDR3 DNA: TGCGCCAGCAGCCAAGATCCCCAGGGGTACGAGCAGTACTTC.

The J gene is TRBJ2-2, the V gene TRBV6-1; D could derive from TRBD1 or TRBD2 (5 bases each). Germline CDR1 MNHNS, CDR2 SASEGT. CDR3 length: 13 residues. The V gene lost 5 bases and the J gene lost 8 bases, with 12 bases spanning the gap. The CDR3 nucleotides read TGTGCCAGCAGTAACACCGGGACGGGGGAGCTGTTTTTT. Its translation is CASSNTGTGELFF.

This clone was picked up a small number of times. The chain couples TRBV12-3 or TRBV12-4 to TRBJ2-7, with TRBD1 matching 8 bases. CDR3 size: 14 residues. Trimming at V came to 6 bases and at J to 2 bases, leaving 6 bases not matched to a gene. The CDR3 nucleotides read TGTGCCAGCAGGAGGGACAGGACCCCCTACGAGCAGTACTTC. Protein product: CASRRDRTPYEQYF.

This clone showed up many times. The CDR3 spells CASSLAPRDEQYF. The DNA of the CDR3 is TGCGCCAGCAGCTTGGCCCCTAGGGACGAGCAGTACTTC. V is TRBV5-1 and J is TRBJ2-7; D not certain. Germline V lookup: CDR1 SGHRS, CDR2 YFSETQ. V lost 0 bases, J lost 5 bases, and 9 bases lay in between. The CDR3 runs 13 residues. Together with reference TRBV5-1 and TRBJ2-7, the CDR3 gives the full variable domain: KAGVTQTPRYLIKTRGQQVTLSCSPISGHRSVSWYQQTPGQGLQFLFEYFSETQRNKGNFPGRFSGRQFSNSRSEMNVSTLELGDSALYLCASSLAPRDEQYFGPGTRLTVT.

The rearrangement joins TRBV6-1 to TRBJ1-6; perhaps TRBD1 as D (6 bases). The CDR3 length is 15 residues. V gave up 6 bases and J gave up 10 bases, with 19 bases separating them. The germline gives CDR1 MNHNS, CDR2 SASEGT. CDR3 residues: CASRLTGTLVSPLHF. The CDR3 nucleotides are TGTGCCAGCAGGCTAACCGGGACATTGGTCTCACCCCTCCACTTT.

At least ten counts were recorded for this clone. The chain couples TRBV27 to TRBJ1-1; D not certain. The CDR3 is 15 residues long. Trimming left V 6 bases short and J 3 bases short, with 17 bases between. Germline V gene data show CDR1 as MNHEY and CDR2 as SMNVEV (reference sequence). The CDR3 DNA reads as TGTGCCAGCAGCCCCGATCCCCTCATGGACACTGAAGCTTTCTTT. Translated, it gives CASSPDPLMDTEAFF.

This clone was counted ten times or more. This chain connects TRBV11-2 to TRBJ1-2, with D possibly matching TRBD1 (5 bases). Trimming stripped 0 bases from V and 8 bases from J, with 13 bases between. Germline CDR1 and CDR2: SGHAT and FQNNGV. The CDR3 spans 14 residues. The CDR3 DNA reads TGTGCCAGCAGCTTAGATAGGGGAAAGCAGGGCTACACCTTC. This gives the protein CASSLDRGKQGYTF.

This sequence joins TRBV6-1 and TRBJ1-2, with TRBD1 matching 7 bases. V gave up 1 base and J gave up 0 bases; unmatched junction bases: 8. Germline V gene data show CDR1 as MNHNS and CDR2 as SASEGT. The CDR3 consists of 17 residues. In nucleotides, the CDR3 is TGTGCCAGCAGTGAAGTTGTGGACAGGACCGCTAACTATGGCTACACCTTC. Encoded protein: CASSEVVDRTANYGYTF.

This clone has at least ten counts. The rearrangement uses TRBV19 and TRBJ2-2; D is possibly TRBD2 (6 bases). The CDR3 totals 14 residues. V was cut by 7 bases and J by 3 bases, with 12 bases left in between. Germline V CDR1 and CDR2: LNHDA, SQIVND (reference sequence). The CDR3, as DNA: TGTGCCAGTACCCCGGACTATTACACCGGGGAGCTGTTTTTT. This translates into CASTPDYYTGELFF.

This sequence joins TRBV6-1 and TRBJ1-1; D gene unclear. The CDR3 has 14 residues. Germline values: CDR1 MNHNS, CDR2 SASEGT. The V gene lost 5 bases and the J gene lost 1 base, with 11 bases spanning the gap. DNA for the CDR3: TGTGCCAGCAGTAAAACAGAGTCGAACACTGAAGCTTTCTTT. It yields the protein CASSKTESNTEAFF.

This clone was found a few times. One end of the junction varies from germline; a read error may be responsible. This sequence joins TRBV5-1 and TRBJ1-4, with D unresolved. The germline V gene encodes CDR1 SGHRS and CDR2 YFSETQ. The CDR3 runs 15 residues. The CDR3 protein is CAGSLEQNFGERLFF. CDR3 sequence (DNA): TGCGCCGGCAGCTTGGAGCAAAATTTCGGGGAAAGACTGTTTTTT.

This clone was recorded a few times. The chain combines TRBV18 with TRBJ2-1; D assignment may be TRBD1 or TRBD2 (6 bases each). This CDR3 has 16 amino acids. Trimming shortened V by 0 bases and J by 5 bases, and 14 bases separated the two germline ends. Germline V gives CDR1 KGHSH, CDR2 LQKENI. The CDR3 DNA is TGTGCCAGCTCACCACCGCGGAGGGGGGAGGACAATGAGCAGTTCTTC. Translating it yields CASSPPRRGEDNEQFF.

There are many counts of this clone. Other DNA sequences in this sample translate to the same CDR3. V usage is TRBV27 and J usage is TRBJ2-5; 9 positions agree with TRBD1. The CDR3 loop spans 13 amino acids. V shed 6 bases and J 4 bases; nucleotides not matched to a gene: 3. Germline V gene sequence: CDR1 MNHEY, CDR2 SMNVEV (reference sequence). The CDR3 nucleotides are TGTGCCAGCAGACCGACAGGGGGAGAGACCCAGTACTTC. Residues: CASRPTGGETQYF.

This clone occurred many times. The chain recombines TRBV7-2 with TRBJ2-3; D might be TRBD1 (6 bases). In germline, CDR1 is SGHTA, CDR2 FQGNSA. This CDR3 spans 17 amino acids. V shed 4 bases and J shed 6 bases, with 23 bases lying between them. The CDR3 nucleotides are TGTGCCAGCAGCTCCTCCCAGGGGATTGGCTTTGGCGATACGCAGTATTTT. Amino acids: CASSSSQGIGFGDTQYF. Supplemented by reference TRBV7-2 and TRBJ2-3, the full variable domain reads GAGVSQSPSNKVTEKGKDVELRCDPISGHTALYWYRQSLGQGLEFLIYFQGNSAPDKSGLPSDRFSAERTGGSVSTLTIQRTQQEDSAVYLCASSSSQGIGFGDTQYFGPGTRLTVL.

The sample holds many counts of this clone. The chain is built from TRBV7-6 and TRBJ1-3; D is possibly TRBD1 (5 bases). The CDR3 totals 15 residues. Trimming removed 6 bases at V and 2 bases at J, with 14 bases between. Germline V gene data show CDR1 as SGHVS and CDR2 as FNYEAQ. DNA for the CDR3: TGTGCCAGCAGACTCGGGACTGATACTGGAAACACCATATATTTT. Protein product: CASRLGTDTGNTIYF.

This clone was seen ten or more times. The chain carries TRBV6-1 and TRBJ2-3; no reliable D call. V was clipped by 7 bases and J by 1 base, with 15 bases between them. In germline, CDR1 is MNHNS, CDR2 SASEGT. The CDR3 length is 15 residues. The DNA of the CDR3 is TGTGCCAGCACTCCGGGTCCCCCTGGCACAGATACGCAGTATTTT. As protein: CASTPGPPGTDTQYF.

The chain recombines TRBV5-4 with TRBJ2-7; a possible D gene is TRBD1 (6 bases). This CDR3 comprises 13 residues. CDR1 is SGHNT and CDR2 is YYREEE in the germline V gene (reference sequence). The V and J ends lost 2 bases and 2 bases respectively, with 8 bases between them. In DNA, the CDR3 is TGTGCCAGCAGCTTACAGGGTGCCTACGAGCAGTACTTC. Encoded protein: CASSLQGAYEQYF.

This clone was counted only a few times. Additional DNA sequences in this sample encode the identical CDR3. The CDR3 nucleotides are TGTGCCAGCAGTTTAGGCAGGAGCTATGGCTACACCTTC. This codes for CASSLGRSYGYTF. This chain connects TRBV12-3 or TRBV12-4 to TRBJ1-2, with D unclear. The germline V and J ends were trimmed by 1 base and 4 bases, with 7 bases remaining between them. The CDR3 extends over 13 amino acids.

At least ten counts were recorded for this clone. This sequence joins TRBV30 and TRBJ1-4; D not certain. The CDR3 consists of 11 residues. Germline lookup yields CDR1 GTSNPN and CDR2 SVGIG (reference sequence). The V and J ends lost 7 bases and 5 bases respectively, with 8 bases between them. Written as DNA, the CDR3 is TGTGCCTCTGGACGGAATGAAAAACTGTTTTTT. Amino acids: CASGRNEKLFF.

In its sample, this clone was seen a few times. The V and J genes are TRBV6-1 and TRBJ2-7, with D perhaps being TRBD1 or TRBD2 (5 bases each). The CDR3 totals 14 residues. CDR1 is MNHNS and CDR2 is SASEGT in the germline V gene. V shed 6 bases and J shed 12 bases, with 24 bases lying between them. CDR3 nucleotides: TGTGCCAGCAGCATCGGGACGGTCCTCCTAAGAAGGTACTTC. It encodes CASSIGTVLLRRYF.